Each of the 29 T cell receptor beta chains below was sequenced from the same sample in a study of T cell responses to AZD1222 COVID-19 vaccine. The method was immunoSEQ multiplex PCR; TCRdb's version includes in-frame clones alone and lacks a portion of them. The repertoire holds about 180,000 clones, with 85% to 95% as singletons. Sample: peripheral blood, taken 28 days after the second dose of the MenACWY control vaccine. These receptors all stem from an adult who received the MenACWY meningococcal vaccine as a control.

The chain employs TRBV7-2 and TRBJ1-2; TRBD1 matches 9 bases. Germline CDR1 and CDR2: SGHTA and FQGNSA. The CDR3 sequence is 16 residues long. V shed 5 bases, J shed 4 bases, and the junction held 11 bases outside the gene matches. Here the CDR3 reads CASSQREQGALYGYTF. CDR3 nucleotides: TGTGCCAGCAGCCAACGAGAACAGGGGGCGCTCTATGGCTACACCTTC.

The gene calls are TRBV4-2 and TRBJ2-1, with D perhaps assigned TRBD1 or TRBD2 (5 bases each). Trimming left V 1 base short and J 9 bases short, with 22 bases between. The CDR3 extends over 17 amino acids. CDR1 is LGHNA, CDR2 YNFKEQ, per germline. CDR3 coding DNA: TGTGCCAGCAGCCAAGGAGTCGAGACGGCTACTAGGGGTGAGCAGTTCTTC. Its translation is CASSQGVETATRGEQFF.

The chain joins TRBV24-1 to TRBJ2-3, with a weak D call TRBD2 (6 bases). The V end lost 3 bases, the J end lost 0 bases, and 15 bases lay between the germline ends. CDR3 length: 17 amino acids. Germline V CDR1 and CDR2: KGHDR, SFDVKD. The chain's CDR3 is CATSDGGGGRSTDTQYF. The CDR3 region has the DNA TGTGCCACCAGTGATGGGGGTGGAGGGCGGAGCACAGATACGCAGTATTTT.

This sequence joins TRBV2 and TRBJ1-3, with D hard to call. The CDR3 is 14 amino acids. The germline CDR1 and CDR2 sequences are SNHLY and FYNNEI. V lost 4 bases, J lost 4 bases, and 11 bases lay in between. The CDR3 DNA sequence: TGTGCCAGCAGTGCCGGCCTCACCGGAAACACCATATATTTT. The encoded protein is CASSAGLTGNTIYF.

V and J are TRBV7-8 and TRBJ1-2; a possible D gene is TRBD1 (5 bases). This CDR3 spans 15 amino acids. The V end was cut by 5 bases, the J end by 7 bases, with 20 bases between. Per the germline V gene, CDR1 is SGHVS and CDR2 is FQNEAQ. In DNA, the CDR3 is TGTGCCAGCAGCGCTGTCGGGGGAGGATTAGGTGGCTACACCTTC. Protein sequence: CASSAVGGGLGGYTF.

The chain carries TRBV25-1 and TRBJ1-4; TRBD1 agrees at 10 bases. Germline values: CDR1 MGHDK, CDR2 SYGVNS. The CDR3 has 17 residues. The junction had 4 bases not matched to a gene; V was cut back by 1 base and J by 2 bases. The chain's CDR3 is CASSELGQGLTNEKLFF. The CDR3 nucleotides read TGTGCCAGCAGTGAATTGGGACAGGGGCTCACTAATGAAAAACTGTTTTTT.

The chain carries TRBV7-3 and TRBJ1-1; D gene unclear. The ends were cut back, 5 bases at V and 0 bases at J, with 13 bases in the middle. The CDR3 has 15 amino acids. Germline CDR1 reads SGHTA; CDR2 reads FQGTGA. This chain's CDR3 is CASSPNGLMNTEAFF. CDR3 DNA sequence: TGTGCCAGCAGCCCGAACGGACTGATGAACACTGAAGCTTTCTTT.

This sequence joins TRBV10-2 and TRBJ1-1; TRBD1 aligns across 10 bases. V gave up 6 bases and J gave up 3 bases; unmatched junction bases: 7. The CDR3 has 15 residues. Germline lookup yields CDR1 WSHSY and CDR2 SAAADI. The CDR3 DNA sequence: TGCGCCAGCAGCCTTGGACAGGGGGTGGACACTGAAGCTTTCTTT. Translation: CASSLGQGVDTEAFF.

The chain uses TRBV24-1 and TRBJ2-5, with a possible D match to TRBD1 (5 bases). This CDR3 is 15 amino acids long. Germline CDR1 reads KGHDR; CDR2 reads SFDVKD. V lost 3 bases to trimming and J lost 2 bases, with 12 bases between them. The CDR3 DNA follows: TGTGCCACCAGTGATCCTCGACAGATTCAAGAGACCCAGTACTTC. Translation gives CATSDPRQIQETQYF.

J is TRBJ1-3 and V is TRBV3-1 (or the pseudogene TRBV3-2); TRBD1 is a possible D gene (5 bases). This CDR3 is 16 amino acids long. V was shortened by 3 bases and J by 0 bases, with 12 bases between the two germline ends. Per germline, CDR1 LGHDT and CDR2 YNNKEL (reference sequence). The CDR3 spells CASSHRAALSGNTIYF. Here the CDR3 DNA reads TGTGCCAGCAGCCACAGGGCAGCCCTCTCTGGAAACACCATATATTTT.

V gene TRBV30 combines with J gene TRBJ1-1; D is ambiguous. The CDR3 covers 13 residues. The V gene's germline CDR1 is GTSNPN and CDR2 SVGIG (reference sequence). Between the trimmed V and J ends, which lost 7 bases and 1 base, there was a span of 13 bases. For the CDR3, the DNA is TGTGCCTACCTGCCTCAACCGAACACTGAAGCTTTCTTT. The encoded protein is CAYLPQPNTEAFF. Based on the CDR3 plus reference TRBV30 and TRBJ1-1, the full variable domain is SQTIHQWPATLVQPVGSPLSLECTVEGTSNPNLYWYRQAAGRGLQLLFYSVGIGQISSEVPQNLSASRPQDRQFILSSKKLLLSDSGFYLCAYLPQPNTEAFFGQGTRLTVV.

The chain has TRBV4-2 and TRBJ2-2; tentatively, D is TRBD2 (5 bases). Looked up from germline, CDR1 is LGHNA and CDR2 is YNFKEQ. Trimming left V 1 base short and J 1 base short, with 7 bases between. This CDR3 has 15 amino acids. This chain's CDR3 is CASSQVGLNTGELFF. CDR3 in DNA: TGTGCCAGCAGCCAAGTCGGACTGAACACCGGGGAGCTGTTTTTT.

The rearrangement links TRBV3-1 (or the pseudogene TRBV3-2) to TRBJ1-1; weak D call: TRBD1 (5 bases). The CDR3 consists of 13 residues. Trimming removed 4 bases from V and 1 base from J, with 7 bases in between. Per germline, CDR1 LGHDT and CDR2 YNNKEL (reference sequence). The CDR3 DNA reads TGTGCCAGCAGCCCGACAGCGAACACTGAAGCTTTCTTT. Protein sequence: CASSPTANTEAFF.

The J gene is TRBJ2-5, the V gene TRBV28, with a weak D call TRBD2 (6 bases). CDR3 size: 13 residues. Germline lookup yields CDR1 MDHEN and CDR2 SYDVKM. V lost 5 bases, J lost 4 bases, and 11 bases lay in between. The CDR3 region is CASSGGIPETQYF. The CDR3 coding sequence is TGTGCCAGCAGTGGCGGGATCCCAGAGACCCAGTACTTC.

The chain has TRBV18 and TRBJ2-4, with TRBD1 as a possible D gene (6 bases). V was trimmed by 3 bases and J by 5 bases, leaving 14 bases between them. There are 15 residues in the CDR3. Germline V gene lookup returns CDR1 KGHSH and CDR2 LQKENI. The CDR3 protein is CASSPVQGRENIQYF. CDR3 nucleotides: TGTGCCAGCTCACCTGTACAGGGCCGCGAAAACATTCAGTACTTC.

This clone was observed a handful of times. The gene calls are TRBV19 and TRBJ1-6; no definite D call. Between the trimmed V and J ends, which lost 3 bases and 8 bases, there was a span of 17 bases. Germline CDR1 LNHDA, CDR2 SQIVND (reference sequence). The CDR3 extends over 16 amino acids. The CDR3 sequence is CASSIRPESIDSPLHF. DNA of the CDR3: TGTGCCAGTAGTATTCGCCCCGAGAGTATTGATTCACCCCTCCACTTT. Drawing the rest from reference TRBV19 and TRBJ1-6, the complete variable domain is DGGITQSPKYLFRKEGQNVTLSCEQNLNHDAMYWYRQDPGQGLRLIYYSQIVNDFQKGDIAEGYSVSREKKESFPLTVTSAQKNPTAFYLCASSIRPESIDSPLHFGNGTRLTVT.

This clone was found once. This chain connects TRBV4-2 to TRBJ2-5; 9 positions match TRBD2. V lost 4 bases to trimming and J lost 0 bases; unmatched junction nucleotides: 3. CDR3 length: 15 amino acids. Germline values: CDR1 LGHNA, CDR2 YNFKEQ. The CDR3 coding sequence is TGTGCCAGCAGCCTAGCGGGGGAGAACCAAGAGACCCAGTACTTC. Amino acids: CASSLAGENQETQYF.

This clone was counted once. V usage is TRBV7-2 and J usage is TRBJ1-2, with D unresolved. This CDR3 comprises 12 residues. V gave up 1 base and J gave up 7 bases, with 7 bases separating them. Germline loops: CDR1 SGHTA, CDR2 FQGNSA. In nucleotides, the CDR3 is TGTGCCAGCAGCTTAGTGGCCGGTGGCTACACCTTC. Translation: CASSLVAGGYTF.

The chain couples TRBV2 to TRBJ1-1, with D perhaps matching TRBD1 (5 bases). Germline CDR1 reads SNHLY; CDR2 reads FYNNEI. The V end lost 7 bases, the J end lost 4 bases, and 16 bases lay between the germline ends. The CDR3 is made up of 14 amino acids. CDR3 region: CASNIDSASTEAFF. The CDR3, as DNA: TGTGCCAGCAACATTGACAGCGCGAGCACTGAAGCTTTCTTT.

The chain is built from TRBV30 and TRBJ1-5; D remains unclear. The V end lost 3 bases, the J end lost 0 bases, and 12 bases lay between the germline ends. CDR3 length: 15 amino acids. The germline gives CDR1 GTSNPN, CDR2 SVGIG (reference sequence). CDR3 protein: CAWSPGPLSNQPQHF. CDR3 DNA sequence: TGTGCCTGGAGCCCTGGACCTCTTAGCAATCAGCCCCAGCATTTT.

This rearrangement joins TRBV2 to TRBJ1-5; D is unresolved. CDR1 and CDR2 (germline): SNHLY, FYNNEI. V was trimmed by 0 bases and J by 6 bases, leaving 12 bases between them. The CDR3 has 15 amino acids. The CDR3 spells CASSEARKSGQPQHF. The CDR3 region has the DNA TGTGCCAGCAGTGAAGCACGGAAGAGCGGTCAGCCCCAGCATTTT.

V and J are TRBV11-1 and TRBJ2-3, with D possibly matching TRBD1 (5 bases). This CDR3 has 15 amino acids. Per the germline V gene, CDR1 is SGHAT and CDR2 is FQDESV (reference sequence). V lost 2 bases to trimming and J lost 0 bases, with 9 bases between them. The CDR3 protein is CASSLRTLSTDTQYF. The CDR3 DNA is TGTGCCAGCAGCTTACGGACACTTAGCACAGATACGCAGTATTTT.

J is TRBJ1-1 and V is TRBV7-3, with 7 bases fitting TRBD1. Germline CDR1 is SGHTA and CDR2 is FQGTGA. The CDR3 has 16 amino acids. Trimming cost V 4 bases and J 4 bases; bases outside gene matches: 12. CDR3 nucleotides: TGTGCCAGCAGCTCGTCTAACAGGGGCGCGGGCACTGAAGCTTTCTTT. As protein: CASSSSNRGAGTEAFF. Full variable domain (remainder filled in from reference TRBV7-3 and TRBJ1-1): GAGVSQTPSNKVTEKGKYVELRCDPISGHTALYWYRQSLGQGPEFLIYFQGTGAADDSGLPNDRFFAVRPEGSVSTLKIQRTERGDSAVYLCASSSSNRGAGTEAFFGQGTRLTVV.

CDR3 sequence (DNA): TGTGCCAGCAGCTTAACGGGGGCCCGGGTCACTGAAGCTTTCTTT. This codes for CASSLTGARVTEAFF. This chain links TRBV7-8 with TRBJ1-1; a possible D gene is TRBD1 (6 bases). Trimming stripped 2 bases from V and 4 bases from J, with 14 bases between. Per germline, CDR1 SGHVS and CDR2 FQNEAQ. The CDR3 extends over 15 amino acids.

The J gene is TRBJ2-7, the V gene TRBV4-3; no clear D. V lost 1 base and J lost 3, with 4 bases in between. Per germline, CDR1 LGHNA and CDR2 YSLEER. The CDR3 contains 12 residues. This CDR3 is CASSQGGYEQYF. The CDR3 nucleotides read TGCGCCAGCAGCCAAGGAGGCTACGAGCAGTACTTC.

The V gene is TRBV5-1, the J gene TRBJ1-1; no definite D call. The CDR3 length is 14 residues. Trimming cost V 2 bases and J 7 bases, with 15 bases left between them. Germline CDR1 is SGHRS and CDR2 is YFSETQ. The CDR3 protein is CASSFGEGGGEAFF. The CDR3 DNA is TGCGCCAGCAGCTTCGGGGAGGGCGGTGGTGAAGCTTTCTTT.

Here the CDR3 reads CASSLRKGYEQYF. In nucleotides, the CDR3 is TGTGCCAGCAGCTTACGCAAAGGGTACGAGCAGTACTTC. The V call is TRBV7-2, the J call TRBJ2-7; D is uncertain. The CDR3 has 13 amino acids. Germline-derived CDR1 and CDR2 are SGHTA and FQGNSA. V was cut by 2 bases and J by 4 bases, with 9 bases left in between.

On this clone: The sample holds other DNA sequences that translate to the same CDR3. The V gene is TRBV6-5, the J gene TRBJ1-1, with 8 nucleotides matching TRBD1. CDR1 is MNHEY, CDR2 SVGAGI, per germline. This CDR3 contains 14 residues. V was clipped by 5 bases and J by 0 bases; unmatched bases: 2. The CDR3 loop is CASSPTGVNTEAFF. The CDR3 bases are TGTGCCAGCAGTCCGACAGGGGTGAACACTGAAGCTTTCTTT.

This clone showed up just a few times. The chain has TRBV11-2 and TRBJ1-2; D gene unclear. Per the germline V gene, CDR1 is SGHAT and CDR2 is FQNNGV. The CDR3 consists of 13 residues. Trimming pared 5 bases from V and 1 base from J, leaving 8 bases between. CDR3 in amino acids: CASSHDYNYGYTF. In DNA form, the CDR3 reads TGTGCCAGCAGCCACGACTATAACTATGGCTACACCTTC.